This T cell receptor beta chain was documented in a study of CD8 T cells in ankylosing spondylitis. This clonotype was seen ten or more times. There are 14 residues in the CDR3. V was shortened by 1 base and J by 11 bases, with 18 bases between the two germline ends. CDR1 is SQVTM and CDR2 is ANQGSEA in the germline V gene. Each CDR3 protein is one row after TCRdb ran MiXCR on the 5' RACE reads. The sample has about 92,000 distinct CDR3 sequences; 8.8% are singletons. The TCR sequence derives from a male donor with ankylosing spondylitis or in good health (not recorded which). Sequencing was carried out using blood, either unsorted or a sorted T cell fraction (not recorded which). The V gene is TRBV29-1, the J gene TRBJ2-1; D remains ambiguous. The CDR3 region is CSVEALSTAMKQFF. DNA of the CDR3: TGCAGCGTTGAAGCCCTCTCAACGGCCATGAAGCAGTTCTTC.